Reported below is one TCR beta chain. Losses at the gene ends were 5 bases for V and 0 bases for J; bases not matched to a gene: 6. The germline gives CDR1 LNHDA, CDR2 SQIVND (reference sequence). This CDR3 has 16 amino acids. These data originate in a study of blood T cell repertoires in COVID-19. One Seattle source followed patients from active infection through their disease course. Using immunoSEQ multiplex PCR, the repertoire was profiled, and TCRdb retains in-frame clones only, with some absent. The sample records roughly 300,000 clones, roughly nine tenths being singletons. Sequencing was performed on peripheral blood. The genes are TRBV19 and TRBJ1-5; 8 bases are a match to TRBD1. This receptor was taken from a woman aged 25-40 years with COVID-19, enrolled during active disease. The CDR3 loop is CASSWSTGDSNQPQHF. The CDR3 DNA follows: TGTGCCAGTAGTTGGTCGACAGGGGATAGCAATCAGCCCCAGCATTTT.